One sample yielded the 26 T cell receptor beta chains listed below, sequenced in a study of T-cell reconstitution after alpha-beta-depleted transplantation in children (dated by TCRdb to between 2015 and 2016). The protocol used for the library was PCR. TCRdb names Illumina HiSeq 2500 as the instrument used. TCR library preparation used molecular barcoding, with unique molecular identifiers applied to normalize quantification of the TCRbeta repertoire. The public reads were reanalyzed by TCRdb: fastp trimming at Q25, MiXCR alignment, in-frame beta chains only. Rows with a matching CDR3 protein are joined into one entry that keeps the most common DNA and genes. The sample profile shows hundreds of thousands of distinct CDR3 sequences; about 11% of them were found once. 28% of the sample is in the top ten clones. This specimen's treatment or condition label, interpreted: allogeneic hematopoietic cell transplantation with graft depleted of TCRalphabeta T cells and CD19 B cells.

Sequencing used PBMCs, obtained before TCRalphabeta/CD19-depleted stem cell transplant. The receptors derive from a child younger than two with acute myeloid leukemia, due to receive a stem cell transplant.

The sample holds many counts of this clonotype. The chain couples TRBV5-1 to TRBJ1-1, with D possibly being TRBD1 (6 bases). Germline lookup yields CDR1 SGHRS and CDR2 YFSETQ. This CDR3 has 13 residues. Trimming stripped 5 bases from V and 0 bases from J, with 8 bases between. CDR3 bases: TGCGCCAGCAGGGGGACAATGAACACTGAAGCTTTCTTT. Encoded protein: CASRGTMNTEAFF.

This clonotype was detected ten times or more. The chain uses TRBV7-2 and TRBJ2-1; D is possibly TRBD2 (7 bases). The CDR3 length is 15 residues. V lost 6 bases, J lost 10 bases, and 22 bases lay in between. Per the germline V gene, CDR1 is SGHTA and CDR2 is FQGNSA. The CDR3 sequence: CASRAYGGGVGEQFF. CDR3 nucleotides: TGTGCCAGCAGGGCTTATGGGGGGGGCGTTGGGGAGCAGTTCTTC.

This clonotype showed up many times. The chain recombines TRBV12-3 or TRBV12-4 with TRBJ2-1, with 7 positions matching TRBD2. J gave up 7 bases and V 0 bases, and 3 bases lay outside the gene matches. This CDR3 is built from 14 residues. CDR3 amino acids: CASSLAGGVNEQFF. The CDR3 DNA reads as TGTGCCAGCAGTTTAGCGGGGGGGGTAAATGAGCAGTTCTTC.

There are a few counts of this clonotype. The gene calls are TRBV20-1 and TRBJ2-7, with D tentatively TRBD1 (6 bases). Per germline, CDR1 DFQATT and CDR2 SNEGSKA (reference sequence). The CDR3 loop spans 14 amino acids. V gave up 3 bases and J gave up 4 bases, with 16 bases separating them. The chain's CDR3 is CSARKTGSSYEQYF. CDR3 coding DNA: TGCAGTGCTAGGAAAACAGGGTCCTCTTACGAGCAGTACTTC.

Details on this clonotype: This could be a read error, since a much larger clone is one nucleotide away. The chain employs TRBV4-1 and TRBJ1-2, with a tentative D call TRBD1 (5 bases). From germline, CDR1 is MGHRA and CDR2 YSYEKL. CDR3 size: 12 residues. DNA of the CDR3: TGCGTCAGCAGCCAAGTAGGGGCCAGCTACACCTTC. Translated, it gives CVSSQVGASYTF.

The sample holds many counts of this clonotype. The chain combines TRBV29-1 with TRBJ1-2, with TRBD1 matching 7 bases. Germline CDR1 and CDR2: SQVTM and ANQGSEA. The CDR3 covers 12 residues. The CDR3 DNA is TGCACCGATTTTGGGACAGTCTATGGCTACACCTTC. Encoded protein: CTDFGTVYGYTF.

This clonotype was counted many times. V is TRBV2 and J is TRBJ2-7; D is possibly TRBD2 (6 bases). CDR3 length: 13 residues. Between the trimmed V and J ends, which lost 11 bases and 0 bases, there was a span of 14 bases. Germline loops: CDR1 SNHLY, CDR2 FYNNEI. The CDR3 coding sequence is TGTGCCGGCCTTGGGGGGAGCTCCTACGAGCAGTACTTC. Encoded protein: CAGLGGSSYEQYF.

In the case of this clonotype: An end of the junction does not agree with germline; a read error may underlie this. The chain combines TRBV12-3 or TRBV12-4 with TRBJ2-6; D gene ambiguous. CDR3 length equals 15 residues. The CDR3 DNA reads TGTGTCAGCAGATTAAGCACCTCTGGGGCCAACGTCCTGACTTTC. Translation gives CVSRLSTSGANVLTF.

This clonotype was counted at least ten times. CDR3: CASRATIDQPQHF. CDR3 nucleotides: TGTGCCAGCAGGGCCACTATTGATCAGCCCCAGCATTTT. This chain links TRBV6-6 with TRBJ1-5; D is undetermined. The CDR3 is made up of 13 amino acids. The germline V and J ends were trimmed by 6 bases and 5 bases, with 11 bases remaining between them. The germline V gene encodes CDR1 MNHNY and CDR2 SVGAGI (reference sequence).

This clonotype has more than one count but fewer than ten. This chain connects TRBV18 to TRBJ1-1, with a tentative D call TRBD1 (5 bases). The germline V gene encodes CDR1 KGHSH and CDR2 LQKENI. This CDR3 is built from 16 residues. The V end lost 2 bases, the J end lost 6 bases, and 19 bases lay between the germline ends. CDR3 bases: TGTGCCAGCTCACCAATAAGGGGTTCCGAGAGGGCTGAAGCTTTCTTT. Translating it yields CASSPIRGSERAEAFF.

With respect to this clonotype: A much larger clonotype is one base distant, so this may be a read error. This chain joins TRBV27 and TRBJ2-2; TRBD1 agrees at 9 bases. Trimming at V came to 6 bases and at J to 7 bases, leaving 9 bases not matched to a gene. This CDR3 region has 15 residues. Germline CDR1 is MNHEY and CDR2 is SMNVEV (reference sequence). The DNA of the CDR3 is TGTGCCAGCAGGTCTGGGGACAGGGTCATCGGGGAGCTGTTTTTT. Residues: CASRSGDRVIGELFF.

This clonotype has just a few counts. The V and J genes are TRBV7-9 and TRBJ1-1; D might be TRBD1 (5 bases). Trimming left V 3 bases short and J 3 bases short, with 11 bases between. The CDR3 covers 14 residues. Germline CDR1 SEHNR, CDR2 FQNEAQ (reference sequence). CDR3 region: CASSLGDGHTEAFF. As DNA, the CDR3 is TGTGCCAGCAGCTTGGGGGACGGACACACTGAAGCTTTCTTT.

This clonotype was counted ten times or more. The J gene is TRBJ1-2, the V gene TRBV6-5, with unresolved D. Germline loops: CDR1 MNHEY, CDR2 SVGAGI. There are 13 residues in the CDR3. V was shortened by 4 bases and J by 4 bases, with 10 bases between the two germline ends. DNA for the CDR3: TGTGCCAGCAGTTCGTCCAGGACCTATGGCTACACCTTC. This sequence encodes CASSSSRTYGYTF.

The sample holds many counts of this clonotype. The rearrangement joins TRBV20-1 to TRBJ2-3; the match to TRBD2 covers 7 bases. The CDR3 is 12 residues long. With V trimmed by 5 bases and J by 4 bases, 3 bases remained unmatched. Germline values: CDR1 DFQATT, CDR2 SNEGSKA (reference sequence). Here the CDR3 reads CSAQRDPDTQYF. The CDR3 nucleotides read TGCAGTGCTCAGCGGGACCCAGATACGCAGTATTTT.

In its sample, this clonotype was seen many times. The rearrangement links TRBV14 to TRBJ1-2; no clear D. CDR3 size: 16 residues. Germline loops: CDR1 SGHDN, CDR2 FVKESK. The V gene lost 3 bases and the J gene lost 1 base, with 15 bases spanning the gap. The CDR3 protein is CASSHLSERGNYGYTF. Here the CDR3 DNA reads TGTGCCAGCAGCCATCTCAGCGAGCGGGGTAACTATGGCTACACCTTC.

The J gene is TRBJ2-7, the V gene TRBV25-1; TRBD1 might be the D (7 bases). The CDR3 is 14 residues long. V was cut by 2 bases and J by 3 bases, with 11 bases left in between. Germline CDR1 reads MGHDK; CDR2 reads SYGVNS. CDR3 amino acids: CASSEQGGFYEQYF. The DNA of the CDR3 is TGTGCCAGCAGTGAACAGGGGGGTTTCTACGAGCAGTACTTC.

In regard to this clonotype: Being one base from a much bigger clone, this may be a read error. V usage is TRBV5-1 and J usage is TRBJ2-5, with a weak D call TRBD1 (6 bases). The CDR3 consists of 14 residues. The germline V and J ends were trimmed by 8 bases and 5 bases, with 19 bases remaining between them. In germline, CDR1 is SGHRS, CDR2 YFSETQ. The CDR3 loop reads CARKGQPGEETQYF. DNA for the CDR3: TGCGCCAGGAAAGGACAGCCGGGCGAGGAGACCCAGTACTTC.

The J gene is TRBJ2-2, the V gene TRBV28; 7 nucleotides align to TRBD1. V lost 6 bases, J lost 7 bases, and 11 bases stayed unmatched. The germline CDR1 and CDR2 sequences are MDHEN and SYDVKM. The CDR3 loop spans 15 amino acids. The CDR3 DNA reads TGTGCCAGCAGCCCTCGAATTGGGACAGTCGGGGAGCTGTTTTTT. This encodes CASSPRIGTVGELFF.

This clonotype has at least ten counts. The V and J genes are TRBV5-1 and TRBJ1-2, with 7 bases lining up with TRBD1. V was pared by 5 bases and J by 3 bases, with 10 bases of the junction left unmatched. Germline-derived CDR1 and CDR2 are SGHRS and YFSETQ. The CDR3 runs 15 residues. The CDR3 region has the DNA TGCGCCAGCAGTTTACGAACAGGGGTGGACTATGGCTACACCTTC. It encodes CASSLRTGVDYGYTF. Full variable domain (remainder filled in from reference TRBV5-1 and TRBJ1-2): KAGVTQTPRYLIKTRGQQVTLSCSPISGHRSVSWYQQTPGQGLQFLFEYFSETQRNKGNFPGRFSGRQFSNSRSEMNVSTLELGDSALYLCASSLRTGVDYGYTFGSGTRLTVV.

There are a few counts of this clonotype. The CDR3 sequence is CASSPRLAYEQYF. The CDR3 DNA reads as TGCGCCAGCAGCCCCCGACTAGCCTACGAGCAGTACTTC. This chain joins TRBV4-1 and TRBJ2-7; TRBD2 is a possible D gene (6 bases). V was pared by 4 bases and J by 2 bases, with 9 bases between. The CDR3 extends over 13 amino acids. Germline V CDR1 and CDR2: MGHRA, YSYEKL.

In this sample, this clonotype turned up many times. V usage is TRBV7-2 and J usage is TRBJ2-5; the match to TRBD2 covers 8 bases. This CDR3 has 14 amino acids. V lost 2 bases to trimming and J lost 7 bases; unmatched junction nucleotides: 6. The germline V gene encodes CDR1 SGHTA and CDR2 FQGNSA. The CDR3 DNA is TGTGCCAGCAGCTTAACCCGGACTAGCAGGACCCAGTACTTC. Its translation is CASSLTRTSRTQYF. The full variable domain, rest sourced from reference TRBV7-2 and TRBJ2-5, is GAGVSQSPSNKVTEKGKDVELRCDPISGHTALYWYRQSLGQGLEFLIYFQGNSAPDKSGLPSDRFSAERTGGSVSTLTIQRTQQEDSAVYLCASSLTRTSRTQYFGPGTRLLVL.

The chain uses TRBV2 and TRBJ1-5; weak D call: TRBD1 (5 bases). The CDR3 totals 13 residues. Germline V lookup: CDR1 SNHLY, CDR2 FYNNEI. Trimming took 9 bases from V and 7 from J, leaving 16 bases between them. The CDR3 DNA reads TGTGCCAGTACGAAAGGGGTGGGCCAGCCCCAGCATTTT. This encodes CASTKGVGQPQHF.

This clonotype was seen at least ten times. This chain uses TRBV9 with TRBJ1-5; D possibly corresponds to TRBD1 (5 bases). CDR3 length equals 14 residues. The germline gives CDR1 SGDLS, CDR2 YYNGEE. Trimming cost V 3 bases and J 3 bases, with 10 bases left between them. The CDR3 coding sequence is TGTGCCAGCAGCGGGGGACTAAACAATCAGCCCCAGCATTTT. Its protein product is CASSGGLNNQPQHF.

V and J are TRBV11-3 and TRBJ1-5; no definite D call. CDR3 size: 11 residues. Trimming removed 8 bases from V and 7 bases from J, with 9 bases in between. In germline, CDR1 is SGHNT, CDR2 YENEEA. The CDR3 sequence: CASGAIQPQHF. For the CDR3, the DNA is TGTGCCAGCGGAGCGATACAGCCCCAGCATTTT.

The table lists this clonotype with many counts. V is TRBV20-1 and J is TRBJ2-3; the D is unclear. The CDR3 spans 13 residues. The germline V gene has CDR1 DFQATT and CDR2 SNEGSKA (reference sequence). The V end lost 4 bases, the J end lost 2 bases, and 10 bases lay between the germline ends. This CDR3 is CSAKDLNTDTQYF. Here the CDR3 DNA reads TGCAGTGCTAAGGACCTCAACACAGATACGCAGTATTTT.

The table lists this clonotype with many counts. The rearrangement joins TRBV27 to TRBJ2-7, with D perhaps matching TRBD1 (6 bases). This CDR3 contains 14 residues. Between the trimmed V and J ends, which lost 2 bases and 5 bases, there was a span of 13 bases. Germline CDR1 MNHEY, CDR2 SMNVEV (reference sequence). The CDR3, as DNA: TGTGCCAGCAGTTTAAGCAGGGGACCCAACGAGCAGTACTTC. This encodes CASSLSRGPNEQYF.